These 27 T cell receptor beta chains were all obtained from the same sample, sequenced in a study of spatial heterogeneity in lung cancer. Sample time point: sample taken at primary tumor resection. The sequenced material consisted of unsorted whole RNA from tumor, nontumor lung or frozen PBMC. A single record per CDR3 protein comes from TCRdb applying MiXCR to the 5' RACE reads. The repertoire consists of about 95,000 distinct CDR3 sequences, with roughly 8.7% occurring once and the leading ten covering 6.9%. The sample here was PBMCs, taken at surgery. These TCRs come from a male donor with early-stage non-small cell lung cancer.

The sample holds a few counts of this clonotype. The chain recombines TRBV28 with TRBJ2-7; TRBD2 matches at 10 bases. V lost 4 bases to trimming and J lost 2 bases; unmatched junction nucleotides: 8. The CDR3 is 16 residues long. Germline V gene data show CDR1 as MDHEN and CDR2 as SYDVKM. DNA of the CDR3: TGTGCCAGCAGTTCTATAGCGGGAGGACAACCCTACGAGCAGTACTTC. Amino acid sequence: CASSSIAGGQPYEQYF.

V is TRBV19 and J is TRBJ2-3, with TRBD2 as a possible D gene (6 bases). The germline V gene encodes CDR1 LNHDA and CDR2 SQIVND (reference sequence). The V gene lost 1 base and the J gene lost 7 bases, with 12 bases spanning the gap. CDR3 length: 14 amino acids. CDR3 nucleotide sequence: TGTGCCAGTAGTATAGTCGGAGGGATGAATACGCAGTATTTT. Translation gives CASSIVGGMNTQYF.

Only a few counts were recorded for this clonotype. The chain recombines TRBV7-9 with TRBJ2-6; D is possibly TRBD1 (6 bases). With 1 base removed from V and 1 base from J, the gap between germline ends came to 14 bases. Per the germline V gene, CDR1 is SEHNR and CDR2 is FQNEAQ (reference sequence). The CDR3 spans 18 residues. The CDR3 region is CASSLGPRGASGANVLTF. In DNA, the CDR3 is TGTGCCAGCAGCTTAGGGCCCAGGGGAGCATCTGGGGCCAACGTCCTGACTTTC.

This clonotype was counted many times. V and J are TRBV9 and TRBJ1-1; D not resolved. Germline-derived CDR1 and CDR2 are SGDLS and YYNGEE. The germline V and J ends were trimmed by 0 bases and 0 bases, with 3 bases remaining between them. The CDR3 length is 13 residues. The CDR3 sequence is CASSVAVNTEAFF. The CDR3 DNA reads TGTGCCAGCAGCGTAGCCGTGAACACTGAAGCTTTCTTT.

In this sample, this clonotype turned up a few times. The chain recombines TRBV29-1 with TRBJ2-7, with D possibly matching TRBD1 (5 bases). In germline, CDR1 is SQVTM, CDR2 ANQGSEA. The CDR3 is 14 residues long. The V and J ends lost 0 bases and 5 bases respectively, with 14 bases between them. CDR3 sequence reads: CSVEDQGRFHEQYF. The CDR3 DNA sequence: TGCAGCGTTGAAGATCAGGGCAGGTTCCACGAGCAGTACTTC.

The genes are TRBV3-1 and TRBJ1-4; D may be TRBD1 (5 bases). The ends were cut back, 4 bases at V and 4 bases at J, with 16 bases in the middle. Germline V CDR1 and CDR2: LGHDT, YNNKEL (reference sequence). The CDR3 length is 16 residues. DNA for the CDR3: TGTGCCAGCAGCCGCCGCTCCGGGACTGTTAATGAAAAACTGTTTTTT. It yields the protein CASSRRSGTVNEKLFF.

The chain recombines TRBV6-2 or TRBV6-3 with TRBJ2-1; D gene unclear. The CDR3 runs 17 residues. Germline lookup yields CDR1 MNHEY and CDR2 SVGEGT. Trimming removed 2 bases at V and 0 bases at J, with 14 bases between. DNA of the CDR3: TGTGCCAGCAGTTACCCGCTAGTGCGGAGCTCCTACAATGAGCAGTTCTTC. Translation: CASSYPLVRSSYNEQFF.

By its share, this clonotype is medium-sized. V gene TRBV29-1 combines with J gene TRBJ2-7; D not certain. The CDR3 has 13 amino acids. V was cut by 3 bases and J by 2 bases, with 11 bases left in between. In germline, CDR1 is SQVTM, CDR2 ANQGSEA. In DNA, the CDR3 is TGCAGCGTTGATACAGCCTCACCCTACGAGCAGTACTTC. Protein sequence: CSVDTASPYEQYF.

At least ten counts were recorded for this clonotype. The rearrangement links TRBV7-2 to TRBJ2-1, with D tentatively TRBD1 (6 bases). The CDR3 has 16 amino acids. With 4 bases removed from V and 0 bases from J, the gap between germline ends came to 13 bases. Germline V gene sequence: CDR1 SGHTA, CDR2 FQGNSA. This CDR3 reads CASSSIRDNSYNEQFF. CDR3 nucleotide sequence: TGTGCCAGCAGCTCTATCCGGGACAACTCCTACAATGAGCAGTTCTTC. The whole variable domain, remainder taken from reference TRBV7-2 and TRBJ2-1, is GAGVSQSPSNKVTEKGKDVELRCDPISGHTALYWYRQSLGQGLEFLIYFQGNSAPDKSGLPSDRFSAERTGGSVSTLTIQRTQQEDSAVYLCASSSIRDNSYNEQFFGPGTRLTVL.

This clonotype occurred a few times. The CDR3 nucleotides read TGTGCCACCAGCAGAGAGCGTGACAGGGGCTACGAGCAGTACTTC. Protein: CATSRERDRGYEQYF. V and J are TRBV15 and TRBJ2-7, with 8 bases fitting TRBD1. CDR3 length: 15 amino acids. Trimming took 0 bases from V and 3 from J; bases not matched to a gene: 4. Germline V gene data show CDR1 as LNHNV and CDR2 as YYDKDF (reference sequence).

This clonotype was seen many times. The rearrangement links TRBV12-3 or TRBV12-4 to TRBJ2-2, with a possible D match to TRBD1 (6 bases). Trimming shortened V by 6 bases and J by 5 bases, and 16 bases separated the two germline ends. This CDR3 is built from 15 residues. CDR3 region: CASSPGTNPTGELFF. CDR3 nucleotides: TGTGCCAGCAGCCCCGGGACAAACCCAACCGGGGAGCTGTTTTTT.

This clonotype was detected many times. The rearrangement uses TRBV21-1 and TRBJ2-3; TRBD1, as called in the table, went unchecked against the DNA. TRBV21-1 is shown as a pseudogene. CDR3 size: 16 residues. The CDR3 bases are TGTGCCAGCAGCAAAGGGAGGGGGCTGGAGGCAGATACGCAGTATTTT. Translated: CASSKGRGLEADTQYF.

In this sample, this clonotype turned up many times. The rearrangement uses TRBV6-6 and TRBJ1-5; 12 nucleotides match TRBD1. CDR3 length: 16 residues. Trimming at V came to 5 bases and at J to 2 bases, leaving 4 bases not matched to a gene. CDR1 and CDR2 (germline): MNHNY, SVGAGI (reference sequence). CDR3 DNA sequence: TGTGCCAGCAGTGGGACAGGGGGCGATCGCAATCAGCCCCAGCATTTT. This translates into CASSGTGGDRNQPQHF.

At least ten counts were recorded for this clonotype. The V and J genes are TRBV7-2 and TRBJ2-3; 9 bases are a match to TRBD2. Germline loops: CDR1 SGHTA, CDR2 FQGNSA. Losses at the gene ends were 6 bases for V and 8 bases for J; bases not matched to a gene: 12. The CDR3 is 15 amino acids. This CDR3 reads CASSSYSSGDGTQYF. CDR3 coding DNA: TGTGCCAGCAGTTCATACTCTAGCGGGGATGGTACGCAGTATTTT.

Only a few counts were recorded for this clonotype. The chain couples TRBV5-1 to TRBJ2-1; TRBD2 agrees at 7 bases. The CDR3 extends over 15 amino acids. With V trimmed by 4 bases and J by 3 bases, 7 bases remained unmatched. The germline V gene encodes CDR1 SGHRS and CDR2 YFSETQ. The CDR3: CASSPGTTVYNEQFF. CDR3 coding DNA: TGCGCCAGCAGCCCTGGGACTACGGTCTACAATGAGCAGTTCTTC. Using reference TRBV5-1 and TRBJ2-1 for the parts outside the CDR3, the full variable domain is KAGVTQTPRYLIKTRGQQVTLSCSPISGHRSVSWYQQTPGQGLQFLFEYFSETQRNKGNFPGRFSGRQFSNSRSEMNVSTLELGDSALYLCASSPGTTVYNEQFFGPGTRLTVL.

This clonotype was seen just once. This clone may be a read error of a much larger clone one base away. The CDR3, as DNA: TGTGCCAGCAGTTTTTTCGGTAGCAATCAGCCCCAGCATTTT. Translated, it gives CASSFFGSNQPQHF. V is TRBV6-6 and J is TRBJ1-5, with D hard to call. Trimming took off 4 bases at V and 0 bases at J, with 7 bases between the two ends. From germline, CDR1 is MNHNY and CDR2 SVGAGI (reference sequence). The CDR3 has 14 residues.

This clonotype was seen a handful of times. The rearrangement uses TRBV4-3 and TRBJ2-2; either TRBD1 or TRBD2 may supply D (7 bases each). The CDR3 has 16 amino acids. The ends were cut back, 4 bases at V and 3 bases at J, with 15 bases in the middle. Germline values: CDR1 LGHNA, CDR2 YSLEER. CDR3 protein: CASSRRAGGDTGELFF. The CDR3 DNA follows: TGCGCCAGCAGCCGTAGGGCAGGGGGGGACACCGGGGAGCTGTTTTTT.

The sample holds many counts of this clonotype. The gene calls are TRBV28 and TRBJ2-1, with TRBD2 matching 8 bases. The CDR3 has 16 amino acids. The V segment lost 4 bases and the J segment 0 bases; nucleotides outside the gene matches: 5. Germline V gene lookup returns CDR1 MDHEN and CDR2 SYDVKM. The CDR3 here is CASSSSGTSSYNEQFF. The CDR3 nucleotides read TGTGCCAGCAGTTCCTCCGGGACTAGCTCCTACAATGAGCAGTTCTTC.

The CDR3 region is CSVNQRGTEAFF. The CDR3 DNA reads TGCAGCGTCAACCAACGGGGAACTGAAGCTTTCTTT. This chain joins TRBV29-1 and TRBJ1-1, with D uncertain. V lost 6 bases and J 5 bases, leaving 13 bases between the germline ends. This CDR3 has 12 amino acids. From germline, CDR1 is SQVTM and CDR2 ANQGSEA.

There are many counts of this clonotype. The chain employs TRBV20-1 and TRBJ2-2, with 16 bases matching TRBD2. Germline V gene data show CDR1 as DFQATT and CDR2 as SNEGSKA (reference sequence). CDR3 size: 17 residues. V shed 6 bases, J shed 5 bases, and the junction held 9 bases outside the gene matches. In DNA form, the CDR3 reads TGCAGTGCCCGATCCGGGACTAGCGGGAGGGGGACCGGGGAGCTGTTTTTT. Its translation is CSARSGTSGRGTGELFF.

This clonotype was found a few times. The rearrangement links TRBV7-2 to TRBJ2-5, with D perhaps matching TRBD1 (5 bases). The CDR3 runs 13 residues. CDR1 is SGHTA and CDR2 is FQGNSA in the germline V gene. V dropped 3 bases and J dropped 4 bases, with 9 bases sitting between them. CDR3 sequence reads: CASSLQGRETQYF. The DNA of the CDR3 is TGTGCCAGCAGCTTGCAGGGAAGAGAGACCCAGTACTTC.

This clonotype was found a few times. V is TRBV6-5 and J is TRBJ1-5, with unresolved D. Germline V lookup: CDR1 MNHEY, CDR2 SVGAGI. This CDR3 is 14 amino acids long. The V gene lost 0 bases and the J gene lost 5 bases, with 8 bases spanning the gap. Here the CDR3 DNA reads TGTGCCAGCAGTTACTCGGGATTAGATCAGCCCCAGCATTTT. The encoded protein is CASSYSGLDQPQHF.

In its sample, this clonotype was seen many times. The CDR3 DNA is TGTGCCAGCAGCCCCCCCGGCGGGGGGTATGGCTACACCTTC. Translation gives CASSPPGGGYGYTF. The J gene is TRBJ1-2, the V gene TRBV7-2, with a tentative D call TRBD1 (5 bases). This CDR3 is 14 amino acids long. V lost 5 bases and J 5 bases, leaving 15 bases between the germline ends. CDR1 SGHTA and CDR2 FQGNSA come from the germline V gene.

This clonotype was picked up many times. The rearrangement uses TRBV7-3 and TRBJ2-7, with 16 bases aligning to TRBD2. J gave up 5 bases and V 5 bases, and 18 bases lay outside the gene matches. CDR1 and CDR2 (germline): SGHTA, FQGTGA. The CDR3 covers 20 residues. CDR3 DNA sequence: TGTGCCAGCAGCCCTCAAAGGGCCACCGGGACTAGCGGGAGGGCCGACGAGCAGTACTTC. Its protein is CASSPQRATGTSGRADEQYF. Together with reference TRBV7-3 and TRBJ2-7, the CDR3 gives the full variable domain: GAGVSQTPSNKVTEKGKYVELRCDPISGHTALYWYRQSLGQGPEFLIYFQGTGAADDSGLPNDRFFAVRPEGSVSTLKIQRTERGDSAVYLCASSPQRATGTSGRADEQYFGPGTRLTVT.

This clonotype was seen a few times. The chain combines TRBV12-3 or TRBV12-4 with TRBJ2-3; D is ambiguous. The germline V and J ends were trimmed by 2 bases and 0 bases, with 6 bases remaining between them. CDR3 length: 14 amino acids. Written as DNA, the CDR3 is TGTGCCAGCAGTTTACGGGTTAGCACAGATACGCAGTATTTT. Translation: CASSLRVSTDTQYF.

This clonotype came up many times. The CDR3 DNA sequence: TGTGCCAGCAGCTTAGGGAAGGGTACGCAGTATTTT. Translated, it gives CASSLGKGTQYF. The V call is TRBV13, the J call TRBJ2-3; no firm D call. V gave up 0 bases and J gave up 8 bases, with 6 bases separating them. The CDR3 sequence is 12 residues long. CDR1 is PRHDT, CDR2 FYEKMQ, per germline (reference sequence). The variable domain in full, completed from reference TRBV13 and TRBJ2-3, reads AAGVIQSPRHLIKEKRETATLKCYPIPRHDTVYWYQQGPGQDPQFLISFYEKMQSDKGSIPDRFSAQQFSDYHSELNMSSLELGDSALYFCASSLGKGTQYFGPGTRLTVL.

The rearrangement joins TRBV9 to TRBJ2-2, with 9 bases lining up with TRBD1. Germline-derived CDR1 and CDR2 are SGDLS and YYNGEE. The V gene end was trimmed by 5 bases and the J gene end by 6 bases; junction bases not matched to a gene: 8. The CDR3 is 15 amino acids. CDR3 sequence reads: CASREDRGTAGELFF. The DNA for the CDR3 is TGTGCCAGCAGAGAGGACAGGGGAACTGCCGGGGAGCTGTTTTTT. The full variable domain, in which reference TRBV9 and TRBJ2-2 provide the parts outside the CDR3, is DSGVTQTPKHLITATGQRVTLRCSPRSGDLSVYWYQQSLDQGLQFLIQYYNGEERAKGNILERFSAQQFPDLHSELNLSSLELGDSALYFCASREDRGTAGELFFGEGSRLTVL.